A single TCR beta chain is shown here with its context. This CDR3 is 14 amino acids long. Germline CDR1 and CDR2: MNHEY and SVGAGI. V lost 6 bases, J lost 6 bases, and 6 bases stayed unmatched. This entry belongs to a study of blood T cell repertoires in COVID-19. The table came from immunoSEQ multiplex PCR; TCRdb's copy has only in-frame clones and leaves some out. This table has a few hundred thousand clones, almost 85% appearing once. The TCR sequence derives from a man aged 45 to 65 with active or convalescent COVID-19. The chain carries TRBV6-5 and TRBJ2-3; 10 positions agree with TRBD2. What was sequenced was peripheral blood. This CDR3 is CASSNSGRRDTQYF. In nucleotides, the CDR3 is TGTGCCAGCAGCAATAGCGGGAGGAGGGATACGCAGTATTTT.